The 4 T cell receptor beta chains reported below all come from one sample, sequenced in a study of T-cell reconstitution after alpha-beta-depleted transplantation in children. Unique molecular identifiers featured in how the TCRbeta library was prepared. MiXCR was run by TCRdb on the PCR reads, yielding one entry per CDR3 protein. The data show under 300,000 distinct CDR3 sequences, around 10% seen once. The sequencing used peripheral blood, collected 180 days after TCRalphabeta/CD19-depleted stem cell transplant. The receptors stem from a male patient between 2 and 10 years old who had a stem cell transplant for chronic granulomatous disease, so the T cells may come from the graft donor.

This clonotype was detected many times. The CDR3 bases are TGTGCCAGCAGTTGGGCAAGCGCGGGGAACAATGAGCAGTTCTTC. Translated: CASSWASAGNNEQFF. V gene TRBV27 combines with J gene TRBJ2-1; D is perhaps TRBD2 (6 bases). Trimming took off 4 bases at V and 5 bases at J, with 15 bases between the two ends. The CDR3 is made up of 15 amino acids. Per the germline V gene, CDR1 is MNHEY and CDR2 is SMNVEV (reference sequence).

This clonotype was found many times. The CDR3 nucleotides are TGTGCCATCAGTGAGGTACAGGGTTTTACCAAAAACATTCAGTACTTC. It yields the protein CAISEVQGFTKNIQYF. This rearrangement joins TRBV10-3 to TRBJ2-4; D is possibly TRBD1 (6 bases). The V gene's germline CDR1 is ENHRY and CDR2 SYGVKD. The CDR3 spans 16 residues. Between the trimmed V and J ends, which lost 2 bases and 2 bases, there was a span of 13 bases.

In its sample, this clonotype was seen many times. The chain's CDR3 is CASSTKRVLTYNEQFF. DNA of the CDR3: TGTGCCAGCAGCACCAAGCGGGTACTCACCTACAATGAGCAGTTCTTC. The V call is TRBV11-2, the J call TRBJ2-1; D possibly corresponds to TRBD2 (6 bases). V lost 5 bases to trimming and J lost 2 bases, with 16 bases between them. The CDR3 consists of 16 residues. The germline gives CDR1 SGHAT, CDR2 FQNNGV.

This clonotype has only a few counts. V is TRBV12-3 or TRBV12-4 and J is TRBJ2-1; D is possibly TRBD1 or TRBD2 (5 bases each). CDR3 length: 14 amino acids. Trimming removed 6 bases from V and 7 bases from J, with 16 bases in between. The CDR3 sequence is CASSGIGVLNEQFF. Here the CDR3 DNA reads TGTGCCAGCAGCGGGATAGGGGTGCTAAATGAGCAGTTCTTC.